This T cell receptor beta chain was captured by sequencing in a study of T-cell memory formation after mild COVID-19. Study as a whole: For the most part, TCR clusters were specific to one donor.

The CDR3 length is 16 residues. The germline gives CDR1 MNHEY, CDR2 SVGEGT. Trimming cost V 2 bases and J 4 bases, with 15 bases left between them. In TCRdb, the 5' RACE reads were re-called with MiXCR into one record per CDR3 protein. This table has fewer than 300,000 distinct CDR3 sequences, 16% appearing once. The sample holds a few counts of this clonotype. The target antigen is unknown. Study-wide points: CD4+ bias marked clones expanding day 15 to 37, unlike balanced contracting clones. A subset of responding clones appeared in pre-infection memory, suggesting cross-reactive memory joined.

The rearrangement uses TRBV6-2 or TRBV6-3 and TRBJ2-1; D perhaps matches TRBD2 (6 bases). This TCR derives from a man aged 18 to 30 who had mild COVID-19 (a few samples of this study predate the infection). Cell type and time point are not known. Sequencing input: PBMCs or a T cell subset sorted from them (not recorded which). The CDR3 is CASSYAGTAGYNEQFF. The DNA of the CDR3 is TGTGCCAGCAGTTACGCCGGGACTGCAGGGTACAATGAGCAGTTCTTC.